The 31 T cell receptor beta chains reported below all come from one sample, sequenced in a study of blood T cell repertoires in COVID-19. Generated by immunoSEQ multiplex PCR, the TCRdb table keeps only in-frame clones and is missing some. The sample includes just over 45,000 clones, 75% to 90% of them seen just once. The sample comprised peripheral blood. The receptors here all came from a human donor in a cohort sampled during active COVID-19.

The chain recombines TRBV7-3 with TRBJ2-5; TRBD1 matches at 8 bases. V lost 5 bases, J lost 7 bases, and 9 bases stayed unmatched. Germline V gives CDR1 SGHTA, CDR2 FQGTGA. The CDR3 covers 14 residues. CDR3 amino acids: CASSPTGVGVTQYF. The CDR3 coding sequence is TGTGCCAGCAGCCCGACAGGGGTGGGGGTGACCCAGTACTTC.

This rearrangement joins TRBV5-4 to TRBJ2-3, with 7 nucleotides matching TRBD2. The J segment lost 2 bases and the V segment lost 4 bases, leaving 10 bases of the junction unmatched. This CDR3 is 16 amino acids long. Looked up from germline, CDR1 is SGHNT and CDR2 is YYREEE (reference sequence). The CDR3 DNA reads as TGTGCCAGCAGCCCCCCCCCTAGCGGTAACACAGATACGCAGTATTTT. This encodes CASSPPPSGNTDTQYF.

This clone was seen a few times. This chain links TRBV28 with TRBJ2-2, with TRBD2 as a possible D gene (7 bases). This CDR3 has 16 residues. Trimming stripped 5 bases from V and 5 bases from J, with 18 bases between. The germline V gene has CDR1 MDHEN and CDR2 SYDVKM. CDR3 sequence: CASSPTRGALTGELFF. CDR3 in DNA: TGTGCCAGCAGTCCAACCCGGGGGGCGCTGACCGGGGAGCTGTTTTTT.

CDR3 sequence reads: CASSYSRNSPLHF. CDR3 nucleotides: TGTGCCAGCAGTTACTCGAGAAATTCACCCCTCCACTTT. The chain carries TRBV6-6 and TRBJ1-6; D unresolved. CDR1 MNHNY and CDR2 SVGAGI come from the germline V gene (reference sequence). This CDR3 region has 13 residues. Trimming left V 0 bases short and J 7 bases short, with 4 bases between.

As DNA, the CDR3 is TGTGCCAGCAGTTCCCCGGGACAGGGGTCCTACGAGCAGTACTTC. It yields the protein CASSSPGQGSYEQYF. V is TRBV28 and J is TRBJ2-7; TRBD1 matches 10 bases. The CDR3 sequence is 15 residues long. Germline V gene lookup returns CDR1 MDHEN and CDR2 SYDVKM. V was pared by 4 bases and J by 1 base, with 4 bases of the junction left unmatched.

The chain has TRBV6-2 or TRBV6-3 and TRBJ1-2, with TRBD1 as a possible D gene (6 bases). The CDR3 has 15 residues. Per germline, CDR1 MNHEY and CDR2 SVGEGT. V shed 6 bases and J shed 5 bases, with 19 bases lying between them. The CDR3 spells CASSPQGNRGYGYTF. Here the CDR3 DNA reads TGTGCCAGCAGCCCGCAGGGGAATAGGGGATATGGCTACACCTTC.

V gene TRBV7-2 combines with J gene TRBJ2-7, with 10 nucleotides matching TRBD1. The germline gives CDR1 SGHTA, CDR2 FQGNSA. V shed 7 bases, J shed 2 bases, and the junction held 8 bases outside the gene matches. The CDR3 covers 15 residues. CDR3 sequence reads: CASTPDRGRAYEQYF. The CDR3 coding sequence is TGTGCCAGCACCCCCGACAGGGGGCGGGCCTACGAGCAGTACTTC.

CDR3 loop: CASSSLAGVTGELFF. The DNA of the CDR3 is TGCGCCAGCAGCTCACTAGCGGGAGTGACCGGGGAGCTGTTTTTT. This chain joins TRBV5-1 and TRBJ2-2; TRBD2 matches 11 bases. Germline V CDR1 and CDR2: SGHRS, YFSETQ. V was clipped by 3 bases and J by 5 bases; unmatched bases: 3. The CDR3 totals 15 residues.

V usage is TRBV5-6 and J usage is TRBJ1-2; maybe TRBD1 (5 bases). Germline V gives CDR1 SGHDT, CDR2 YYEEEE. Trimming shortened V by 0 bases and J by 7 bases, and 10 bases separated the two germline ends. This CDR3 region has 13 residues. CDR3 residues: CASSLAQGGGYTF. CDR3 bases: TGTGCCAGCAGCTTGGCGCAGGGAGGTGGCTACACCTTC.

This clone has a single count. This chain joins TRBV5-1 and TRBJ2-1, with 7 bases that match TRBD2. Germline V gene data show CDR1 as SGHRS and CDR2 as YFSETQ. This CDR3 has 17 residues. V lost 1 base, J lost 3 bases, and 10 bases stayed unmatched. Written as DNA, the CDR3 is TGCGCCAGCAGCTTGCCCCGGGAGGTAGCCGTCTACAATGAGCAGTTCTTC. Protein sequence: CASSLPREVAVYNEQFF.

This chain links TRBV5-5 with TRBJ1-1, with D unresolved. Germline V lookup: CDR1 SGHKS, CDR2 YYEKEE (reference sequence). Trimming stripped 0 bases from V and 4 bases from J, with 10 bases between. The CDR3 has 14 residues. The CDR3 DNA follows: TGTGCCAGCAGCTTGGTCTTGGTGGCCACTGAAGCTTTCTTT. This sequence encodes CASSLVLVATEAFF.

The CDR3 DNA follows: TGTGCCAGCAGCCCAGGACAGGGAACGTCTGGGGCCAACGTCCTGACTTTC. Protein: CASSPGQGTSGANVLTF. The rearrangement links TRBV5-8 to TRBJ2-6; 8 bases are a match to TRBD1. The CDR3 has 17 amino acids. Germline-derived CDR1 and CDR2 are SGHTS and YDEGEE. V was clipped by 4 bases and J by 1 base; unmatched bases: 7.

The gene calls are TRBV3-1 (or the pseudogene TRBV3-2) and TRBJ2-7; D gene ambiguous. V was trimmed by 1 base and J by 2 bases, leaving 6 bases between them. Per the germline V gene, CDR1 is LGHDT and CDR2 is YNNKEL (reference sequence). CDR3 length: 13 amino acids. The CDR3 DNA reads TGTGCCAGCAGCCAAGCCCGTGCCTACGAGCAGTACTTC. It is translated as CASSQARAYEQYF.

The CDR3 DNA follows: TGCGCCAGCAGCTTGAGTACAGTTGGGCACACCGGGGAGCTGTTTTTT. Its translation: CASSLSTVGHTGELFF. This chain links TRBV5-1 with TRBJ2-2; no definite D call. Germline V gene data show CDR1 as SGHRS and CDR2 as YFSETQ. The V end lost 1 base, the J end lost 3 bases, and 13 bases lay between the germline ends. The CDR3 has 16 residues.

The chain links TRBV19 to TRBJ1-3; the match to TRBD1 covers 11 bases. The germline V gene encodes CDR1 LNHDA and CDR2 SQIVND (reference sequence). This CDR3 is 15 amino acids long. Trimming took 10 bases from V and 0 from J; bases not matched to a gene: 5. DNA for the CDR3: TGTGCCACCGGGGACAGGGGGTACTCTGGAAACACCATATATTTT. It translates to CATGDRGYSGNTIYF. Drawing the rest from reference TRBV19 and TRBJ1-3, the complete variable domain is DGGITQSPKYLFRKEGQNVTLSCEQNLNHDAMYWYRQDPGQGLRLIYYSQIVNDFQKGDIAEGYSVSREKKESFPLTVTSAQKNPTAFYLCATGDRGYSGNTIYFGEGSWLTVV.

This clone is a singleton in its sample. V is TRBV6-5 and J is TRBJ1-1; 7 bases are a match to TRBD1. There are 14 residues in the CDR3. Trimming at V came to 4 bases and at J to 2 bases, leaving 4 bases not matched to a gene. CDR1 MNHEY and CDR2 SVGAGI come from the germline V gene. This CDR3 is CASSSDRVNTEAFF. In DNA form, the CDR3 reads TGTGCCAGCAGTTCCGACAGGGTAAACACTGAAGCTTTCTTT.

The J gene is TRBJ2-7, the V gene TRBV7-9; 11 bases are a match to TRBD1. Germline V gene data show CDR1 as SEHNR and CDR2 as FQNEAQ (reference sequence). This CDR3 region has 15 residues. The junction had 4 bases not matched to a gene; V was cut back by 4 bases and J by 2 bases. In DNA form, the CDR3 reads TGTGCCAGCAGCTCGGGACAGGGGGAGGCCTACGAGCAGTACTTC. Translation gives CASSSGQGEAYEQYF.

The chain has TRBV30 and TRBJ2-1; tentatively, D is TRBD2 (5 bases). Between the trimmed V and J ends, which lost 5 bases and 4 bases, there was a span of 12 bases. Germline-derived CDR1 and CDR2 are GTSNPN and SVGIG (reference sequence). The CDR3 covers 13 residues. For the CDR3, the DNA is TGTGCCTGGGCCCACGGGGATTACAATGAGCAGTTCTTC. Protein sequence: CAWAHGDYNEQFF.

This sequence joins TRBV18 and TRBJ1-5, with D perhaps TRBD1 (6 bases). CDR1 KGHSH and CDR2 LQKENI come from the germline V gene. This CDR3 comprises 16 residues. Trimming cost V 2 bases and J 6 bases, with 17 bases left between them. CDR3 amino acids: CASSPDLGAGVQPQHF. CDR3 bases: TGTGCCAGCTCACCAGATCTGGGGGCAGGAGTTCAGCCCCAGCATTTT.

This clone has only a few counts. The chain uses TRBV7-9 and TRBJ2-7; D is undetermined. The CDR3 loop spans 12 amino acids. V was cut by 1 base and J by 3 bases, with 4 bases left in between. The V gene's germline CDR1 is SEHNR and CDR2 FQNEAQ (reference sequence). The chain's CDR3 is CASSLGYYEQYF. For the CDR3, the DNA is TGTGCCAGCAGCTTAGGCTACTACGAGCAGTACTTC.

The chain links TRBV24-1 to TRBJ2-3; a weak D match, TRBD2 (6 bases). Germline CDR1 and CDR2: KGHDR and SFDVKD. This CDR3 is 15 amino acids long. The V and J ends lost 3 bases and 3 bases respectively, with 12 bases between them. The CDR3 region is CATSDEPGATDTQYF. In nucleotides, the CDR3 is TGTGCCACCAGTGATGAACCGGGAGCGACAGATACGCAGTATTTT.

The genes are TRBV7-6 and TRBJ2-7; D uncertain. The CDR3 is 12 residues long. Germline loops: CDR1 SGHVS, CDR2 FNYEAQ. V lost 2 bases to trimming and J lost 6 bases, with 8 bases between them. The CDR3 nucleotides read TGTGCCAGCAGCTTACCCCGTTCCGAGCAGTACTTC. It specifies CASSLPRSEQYF.

The chain couples TRBV7-9 to TRBJ2-1; TRBD2 matches at 10 bases. Germline V gene lookup returns CDR1 SEHNR and CDR2 FQNEAQ (reference sequence). Trimming removed 5 bases from V and 8 bases from J; junction bases left unmatched: 12. CDR3 length: 16 residues. CDR3 DNA: TGTGCCAGCAGCCGACGACTAGCGGGTTGGCTGGATGAGCAGTTCTTC. It encodes CASSRRLAGWLDEQFF.

This clone was found once. V is TRBV2 and J is TRBJ2-7, with TRBD2 identical over 9 bases. CDR3 length equals 14 residues. The germline CDR1 and CDR2 sequences are SNHLY and FYNNEI. V gave up 4 bases and J gave up 6 bases; unmatched junction bases: 7. The CDR3 is CASSVDSGSTEQYF. DNA for the CDR3: TGTGCCAGCAGTGTGGATAGCGGGAGTACCGAGCAGTACTTC.

The chain carries TRBV5-1 and TRBJ2-3, with D possibly TRBD1 on 5 matching bases. Trimming left V 0 bases short and J 0 bases short, with 8 bases between. There are 15 residues in the CDR3. Germline V CDR1 and CDR2: SGHRS, YFSETQ. CDR3 sequence reads: CASSLDRQSTDTQYF. In nucleotides, the CDR3 is TGCGCCAGCAGCTTGGACAGGCAAAGCACAGATACGCAGTATTTT.

The sample holds a few counts of this clone. The CDR3 spells CAWSHRNNQPQHF. CDR3 DNA: TGTGCCTGGAGCCACAGGAACAATCAGCCCCAGCATTTT. The chain links TRBV30 to TRBJ1-5, with D maybe TRBD1 (5 bases). V was pared by 3 bases and J by 3 bases, with 9 bases between. Per the germline V gene, CDR1 is GTSNPN and CDR2 is SVGIG (reference sequence). The CDR3 spans 13 residues.

The chain's CDR3 is CSVNRGTGELFF. CDR3 coding DNA: TGCAGCGTCAACAGGGGGACCGGGGAGCTGTTTTTT. V gene TRBV29-1 combines with J gene TRBJ2-2; 8 bases fit TRBD1. The CDR3 has 12 residues. V gave up 6 bases and J gave up 5 bases; unmatched junction bases: 2. Germline-derived CDR1 and CDR2 are SQVTM and ANQGSEA.

This sequence joins TRBV3-1 (or the pseudogene TRBV3-2) and TRBJ2-2; 7 bases line up with TRBD2. Germline trimming cut 5 bases from V and 3 bases from J; bases unmatched to any gene: 6. Germline CDR1 reads LGHDT; CDR2 reads YNNKEL (reference sequence). The CDR3 contains 15 residues. CDR3: CASSSLAEDTGELFF. The CDR3 DNA follows: TGTGCCAGCAGCAGCCTAGCGGAAGACACCGGGGAGCTGTTTTTT.

Of note for this clone: Distinct nucleotide sequences in the sample also encode this CDR3. The CDR3 sequence: CASSLEGQGHGYTF. The CDR3 DNA reads TGTGCCAGCAGCTTGGAGGGTCAGGGTCACGGCTACACCTTC. The rearrangement uses TRBV5-5 and TRBJ1-2, with D tentatively TRBD1 (5 bases). Trimming removed 0 bases from V and 8 bases from J, with 14 bases in between. The germline V gene has CDR1 SGHKS and CDR2 YYEKEE (reference sequence). This CDR3 has 14 residues.

This clone was recorded once. This rearrangement joins TRBV4-1 to TRBJ2-7, with TRBD2 matching over 9 bases. The CDR3 has 15 residues. The germline V gene encodes CDR1 MGHRA and CDR2 YSYEKL. V lost 0 bases, J lost 6 bases, and 6 bases stayed unmatched. The CDR3 sequence: CASSQDLAGGFEQYF. CDR3 nucleotides: TGCGCCAGCAGCCAAGATCTGGCGGGAGGGTTCGAGCAGTACTTC.

CDR3 DNA sequence: TGTGCCAGCACCTTTTTGAGGGGGAACTCACCCCTCCACTTT. This encodes CASTFLRGNSPLHF. This chain connects TRBV19 to TRBJ1-6, with a possible D match to TRBD1 (6 bases). CDR3 length: 14 residues. With 9 bases removed from V and 10 bases from J, the gap between germline ends came to 19 bases. Germline-derived CDR1 and CDR2 are LNHDA and SQIVND (reference sequence). Combining the CDR3 with reference TRBV19 and TRBJ1-6 gives the whole variable domain DGGITQSPKYLFRKEGQNVTLSCEQNLNHDAMYWYRQDPGQGLRLIYYSQIVNDFQKGDIAEGYSVSREKKESFPLTVTSAQKNPTAFYLCASTFLRGNSPLHFGNGTRLTVT.